Listed here are 26 T cell receptor beta chains from one sample, sequenced in a study of cytomegalovirus exposure and HLA in healthy donors. This PCR relied on a set of 60 Vbeta primers and 13 Jbeta primers. The table came from immunoSEQ multiplex PCR; TCRdb's copy has only in-frame clones and leaves some out. The sample lists 85,000 to 95,000 clones; approximately 7.6% were seen once. Sequencing used PBMCs. These receptors came from a man aged 45-65 years in good health and CMV-seronegative.

The CDR3 coding sequence is TGTGCCAGCAGCTTAGGAGCGGGAGTCGAGCAGTACTTC. Translation: CASSLGAGVEQYF. The V call is TRBV11-2, the J call TRBJ2-7, with 8 bases fitting TRBD2. Germline-derived CDR1 and CDR2 are SGHAT and FQNNGV. The CDR3 runs 13 residues. V dropped 1 base and J dropped 6; count of bases not matched to a gene: 2. The full variable domain, completed using reference TRBV11-2 and TRBJ2-7, is EAGVAQSPRYKIIEKRQSVAFWCNPISGHATLYWYQQILGQGPKLLIQFQNNGVVDDSQLPKDRFSAERLKGVDSTLKIQPAKLEDSAVYLCASSLGAGVEQYFGPGTRLTVT.

This chain connects TRBV11-3 to TRBJ2-5, with 9 bases aligning to TRBD1. Germline loops: CDR1 SGHNT, CDR2 YENEEA. This CDR3 is 14 amino acids long. V trimming: 2 bases; J trimming: 5 bases; junction bases outside the gene matches: 3. The CDR3 region has the DNA TGTGCCAGCAGCTTAAGGACAGGGGTTGAGACCCAGTACTTC. This encodes CASSLRTGVETQYF. Full variable domain (remainder filled in from reference TRBV11-3 and TRBJ2-5): EAGVVQSPRYKIIEKKQPVAFWCNPISGHNTLYWYLQNLGQGPELLIRYENEEAVDDSQLPKDRFSAERLKGVDSTLKIQPAELGDSAVYLCASSLRTGVETQYFGPGTRLLVL.

This clone was seen a handful of times. The rearrangement joins TRBV28 to TRBJ2-3; 8 nucleotides match TRBD2. The length of the CDR3 is 14 residues. CDR1 is MDHEN, CDR2 SYDVKM, per germline. V was pared by 10 bases and J by 7 bases, with 13 bases of the junction left unmatched. The CDR3 bases are TGTGCCACCCCAGATAGCGGGGTTGTTCATACGCAGTATTTT. Translating gives CATPDSGVVHTQYF.

This clone was found a few times. The rearrangement joins TRBV7-2 to TRBJ2-1; 7 bases match TRBD1. CDR1 is SGHTA, CDR2 FQGNSA, per germline. Germline trimming cut 9 bases from V and 5 bases from J; bases unmatched to any gene: 10. CDR3 length: 14 amino acids. The CDR3 reads CASRKGGLDNEQFF. As DNA, the CDR3 is TGTGCCAGTAGAAAAGGGGGCCTCGACAATGAGCAGTTCTTC. Combining the CDR3 with reference TRBV7-2 and TRBJ2-1 gives the whole variable domain GAGVSQSPSNKVTEKGKDVELRCDPISGHTALYWYRQSLGQGLEFLIYFQGNSAPDKSGLPSDRFSAERTGGSVSTLTIQRTQQEDSAVYLCASRKGGLDNEQFFGPGTRLTVL.

The chain joins TRBV30 to TRBJ1-5; 10 bases are a match to TRBD1. The CDR3 is 16 residues long. Germline CDR1 and CDR2: GTSNPN and SVGIG (reference sequence). The ends lost 2 bases at V and 6 bases at J; junction bases unmatched: 10. The CDR3 coding sequence is TGTGCCTGGAGTATCCGACCCGACAGGGGGCCTCAGCCCCAGCATTTT. It specifies CAWSIRPDRGPQPQHF.

This clone was observed a few times. The rearrangement links TRBV30 to TRBJ1-2; 7 positions match TRBD1. The germline V gene has CDR1 GTSNPN and CDR2 SVGIG (reference sequence). With 0 bases clipped from V and 6 bases from J, the junction kept 4 bases outside the gene matches. CDR3 size: 13 residues. Here the CDR3 reads CAWSVRQGDGYTF. The CDR3 coding sequence is TGTGCCTGGAGTGTACGTCAGGGGGATGGCTACACCTTC.

This clone came up a few times. Written as DNA, the CDR3 is TGTGCCAGCAGTTACTCAGCCCAGGGCCCAGATACGCAGTATTTT. It specifies CASSYSAQGPDTQYF. The rearrangement uses TRBV6-5 and TRBJ2-3, with D possibly being TRBD1 (5 bases). The CDR3 is made up of 15 amino acids. CDR1 is MNHEY, CDR2 SVGAGI, per germline. Trimming pared 0 bases from V and 4 bases from J, leaving 11 bases between.

The rearrangement links TRBV12-5 to TRBJ2-3; maybe TRBD2 (7 bases). V lost 1 base to trimming and J lost 2 bases, with 19 bases between them. The CDR3 has 18 residues. Germline V lookup: CDR1 LGHNT, CDR2 FRNRAP. The CDR3: CASGLAPGGGESTDTQYF. The CDR3 DNA is TGTGCTAGTGGTTTGGCCCCGGGGGGCGGAGAATCCACAGATACGCAGTATTTT.

This sequence joins TRBV7-9 and TRBJ2-2; 10 bases fit TRBD2. The trim removed 2 bases at V and 6 bases at J, leaving 6 bases unmatched. The CDR3 runs 16 residues. CDR1 and CDR2 from the germline V gene are SEHNR and FQNEAQ (reference sequence). In DNA form, the CDR3 reads TGTGCCAGCAGCTTAATAGCGGGGGGCCCCCCCGGGGAGCTGTTTTTT. Protein product: CASSLIAGGPPGELFF.

This clone was detected a few times. The gene calls are TRBV15 and TRBJ2-2; D perhaps matches TRBD1 (5 bases). The ends were cut back, 0 bases at V and 3 bases at J, with 8 bases in the middle. CDR3 length: 15 amino acids. Germline V gives CDR1 LNHNV, CDR2 YYDKDF (reference sequence). The CDR3 protein is CATSRDVGDTGELFF. CDR3 DNA: TGTGCCACCAGCAGAGATGTAGGGGACACCGGGGAGCTGTTTTTT.

This clone came up a few times. The rearrangement joins TRBV4-3 to TRBJ2-3, with 10 positions matching TRBD2. The V and J ends lost 0 bases and 11 bases, in that order; junction bases with no gene match: 8. The CDR3 length is 15 residues. Germline CDR1 LGHNA, CDR2 YSLEER. CDR3 protein: CASSQDLTSGIRQYF. Written as DNA, the CDR3 is TGCGCCAGCAGCCAAGATCTTACTAGCGGGATCAGGCAGTATTTT.

This clone was seen a few times. The chain's CDR3 is CASSVSSEQFF. In nucleotides, the CDR3 is TGTGCCAGCAGCGTCTCGTCTGAGCAGTTCTTC. The chain couples TRBV9 to TRBJ2-1; no clear D gene. Germline V gene data show CDR1 as SGDLS and CDR2 as YYNGEE. The V end lost 2 bases, the J end lost 9 bases, and 6 bases lay between the germline ends. The CDR3 totals 11 residues.

This clone was seen a handful of times. The chain employs TRBV4-3 and TRBJ2-3; 11 bases match TRBD2. With 1 base clipped from V and 3 bases from J, the junction kept 3 bases outside the gene matches. The length of the CDR3 is 16 residues. Per germline, CDR1 LGHNA and CDR2 YSLEER. The CDR3 bases are TGCGCCAGCAGCCAAGGGTCTAGCGGGAGGACAGATACGCAGTATTTT. Translation gives CASSQGSSGRTDTQYF.

This clone was picked up a small number of times. The chain employs TRBV4-3 and TRBJ1-5, with D unclear. This CDR3 has 15 amino acids. V was shortened by 1 base and J by 4 bases, with 11 bases between the two germline ends. Germline values: CDR1 LGHNA, CDR2 YSLEER. CDR3 DNA: TGCGCCAGCAGCCAAGTACAAGGAGCAAATCAGCCCCAGCATTTT. Translation: CASSQVQGANQPQHF.

This sequence joins TRBV11-3 and TRBJ2-2; TRBD2 aligns across 8 bases. CDR1 and CDR2 from the germline V gene are SGHNT and YENEEA. The CDR3 is 16 residues long. The V segment lost 5 bases and the J segment 5 bases; nucleotides outside the gene matches: 10. CDR3 protein: CASSPRGGLNTGELFF. The CDR3 nucleotides read TGTGCCAGCAGCCCCCGGGGGGGGCTCAATACCGGGGAGCTGTTTTTT.

The CDR3 here is CASTQVREGLSREQYF. DNA for the CDR3: TGTGCCAGCACCCAGGTGCGGGAGGGCCTGTCGCGTGAGCAGTACTTC. The chain couples TRBV27 to TRBJ2-7; TRBD2 matches 9 bases. CDR1 and CDR2 from the germline V gene are MNHEY and SMNVEV (reference sequence). CDR3 length: 16 residues. The J segment lost 7 bases and the V segment lost 7 bases, leaving 17 bases of the junction unmatched.

This rearrangement joins TRBV5-4 to TRBJ2-3, with 7 bases identical to TRBD2. Losses at the gene ends were 5 bases for V and 9 bases for J; bases not matched to a gene: 12. The germline gives CDR1 SGHNT, CDR2 YYREEE (reference sequence). This CDR3 has 14 amino acids. The DNA of the CDR3 is TGTGCCAGCAGTCGTGGGGGGGATTTGGGGACGCAGTATTTT. Protein product: CASSRGGDLGTQYF.

The V gene is TRBV5-6, the J gene TRBJ2-1; D is perhaps TRBD1 (6 bases). The germline CDR1 and CDR2 sequences are SGHDT and YYEEEE. The CDR3 is 14 amino acids. Trimming removed 6 bases from V and 6 bases from J, with 16 bases in between. The CDR3 region has the DNA TGTGCCAGCATCGTGTTGGGGGACACCAATGAGCAGTTCTTC. The encoded protein is CASIVLGDTNEQFF.

The chain is built from TRBV4-1 and TRBJ2-1; D may be TRBD2 (6 bases). Trimming took 0 bases from V and 8 from J, leaving 8 bases between them. CDR1 and CDR2 from the germline V gene are MGHRA and YSYEKL. The CDR3 contains 13 residues. The CDR3 DNA reads as TGCGCCAGCAGCCAAGAGGAGGGCTATGAGCAGTTCTTC. Translated, it gives CASSQEEGYEQFF.

J is TRBJ1-4 and V is TRBV4-3; 7 nucleotides align to TRBD1. The CDR3 covers 17 residues. With V trimmed by 6 bases and J by 4 bases, 14 bases remained unmatched. CDR1 and CDR2 from the germline V gene are LGHNA and YSLEER. The CDR3: CASSRGQAPENNEKLFF. The CDR3 region has the DNA TGCGCCAGCAGTCGAGGACAGGCCCCCGAAAATAATGAAAAACTGTTTTTT.

This clone was recorded at least ten times. The chain joins TRBV6-5 to TRBJ2-5; no reliable D call. Trimming stripped 5 bases from V and 2 bases from J, with 3 bases between. Germline-derived CDR1 and CDR2 are MNHEY and SVGAGI. CDR3 length: 11 amino acids. CDR3 nucleotide sequence: TGTGCCAGCAGTCTGCAAGAGACCCAGTACTTC. Translating it yields CASSLQETQYF.

This clone showed up just a few times. The rearrangement uses TRBV27 and TRBJ2-2; D is possibly TRBD1 (6 bases). Trimming removed 3 bases from V and 7 bases from J, with 15 bases in between. The germline CDR1 and CDR2 sequences are MNHEY and SMNVEV (reference sequence). The CDR3 loop spans 15 amino acids. Here the CDR3 DNA reads TGTGCCAGCAGTTTGAGTACAGGGATTAACGGGGAGCTGTTTTTT. It encodes CASSLSTGINGELFF.

In its sample, this clone was seen a few times. The J gene is TRBJ2-3, the V gene TRBV30; possible D gene TRBD2, 6 bases. Trimming removed 4 bases at V and 0 bases at J, with 17 bases between. The CDR3 is 16 residues long. Germline V CDR1 and CDR2: GTSNPN, SVGIG (reference sequence). CDR3 region: CAWKKGLTFSTDTQYF. In DNA, the CDR3 is TGTGCCTGGAAAAAGGGACTCACGTTCAGCACAGATACGCAGTATTTT.

The rearrangement joins TRBV4-1 to TRBJ2-7; 13 bases fit TRBD2. In germline, CDR1 is MGHRA, CDR2 YSYEKL. The V segment lost 6 bases and the J segment 1 base; nucleotides outside the gene matches: 6. This CDR3 has 16 residues. The CDR3 protein is CASSRLAGGPSYEQYF. DNA of the CDR3: TGCGCCAGCAGTAGACTAGCGGGAGGTCCTTCCTACGAGCAGTACTTC.

There are a few counts of this clone. V gene TRBV30 combines with J gene TRBJ2-1; 7 bases agree with TRBD2. This CDR3 has 14 amino acids. The ends lost 1 base at V and 9 bases at J; junction bases unmatched: 9. The germline V gene has CDR1 GTSNPN and CDR2 SVGIG (reference sequence). The DNA for the CDR3 is TGTGCCTGGAGTGAGGGGAGGGCGAACGGTGAGCAGTTCTTC. As protein: CAWSEGRANGEQFF.

As for this clone: Other DNA sequences in the sample encode the same CDR3. J is TRBJ1-4 and V is TRBV5-6, with 10 positions matching TRBD1. CDR1 is SGHDT and CDR2 is YYEEEE in the germline V gene. Trimming removed 3 bases from V and 4 bases from J; junction bases left unmatched: 3. The CDR3 runs 15 residues. CDR3: CASSWGTGDNEKLFF. In DNA, the CDR3 is TGTGCCAGCAGCTGGGGGACAGGGGATAATGAAAAACTGTTTTTT.